This T cell receptor beta chain derives from a study of cytomegalovirus exposure and HLA in healthy donors. At the level of the study: The roughly 130 validation repertoires used the same platform as the approximately 700 first-cohort repertoires (as reported by a later analysis).

This CDR3 comprises 13 residues. Germline lookup yields CDR1 SSHAT and CDR2 FNYEAQ (reference sequence). Findings of the study overall: The classifier reportedly diagnosed cytomegalovirus status with high sensitivity and specificity. Many donors carried some public TCRs, although rarity characterized most TCR sequences.

A few counts support this clone. Its specificity is unknown. One end of the junction does not line up with germline, which may come from a read error. Clones were read by immunoSEQ multiplex PCR, and TCRdb kept only the in-frame ones, dropping some. Counted here are 200,000 or so clones, 80% to 90% occurring once; the ten biggest clones make up 2.9%. The donors were in the roughly 130-subject validation cohort, distinct from the roughly 700-subject first cohort. The clonotype originates from a woman under 30 in good health and CMV-seronegative. V gene TRBV7-7 combines with J gene TRBJ2-7, with D possibly being TRBD2 (6 bases). Sequenced material: PBMCs. The DNA for the CDR3 is TGTGCTAGCAGCTTGGCGGGAACCTCCGAGCAGTACTTC. Translation gives CASSLAGTSEQYF.